One sample yielded the 10 T cell receptor beta chains listed below, sequenced in a study of blood T cell repertoires in COVID-19. The assay was immunoSEQ multiplex PCR, and TCRdb's table has in-frame clones only and misses some. Among roughly 140,000 clones, 84% were seen once, and the ten largest hold roughly 3.7%. The sequenced material came from PBMCs or T cells enriched from blood (not recorded which). The receptors here all came from a man aged 50 to 60 in a cohort exposed to, infected with or recovered from COVID-19 (not recorded which).

The rearrangement joins TRBV6-5 to TRBJ1-5, with 9 bases aligning to TRBD1. The ends lost 7 bases at V and 4 bases at J; junction bases unmatched: 5. The germline CDR1 and CDR2 sequences are MNHEY and SVGAGI. The CDR3 totals 14 residues. The CDR3 bases are TGTGCCAGCAAGCTAGGACAGGGGAATCAGCCCCAGCATTTT. It encodes CASKLGQGNQPQHF.

The CDR3 bases are TGTGCCAGTAGTATGTGGGTGGAGAACTATGGCTACACCTTC. Translation: CASSMWVENYGYTF. V usage is TRBV19 and J usage is TRBJ1-2; D ambiguous. With 3 bases removed from V and 2 bases from J, the gap between germline ends came to 10 bases. Germline values: CDR1 LNHDA, CDR2 SQIVND (reference sequence). The CDR3 is 14 amino acids.

The rearrangement links TRBV19 to TRBJ1-2; D is perhaps TRBD1 (5 bases). CDR1 and CDR2 (germline): LNHDA, SQIVND (reference sequence). Trimming took 8 bases from V and 7 from J, leaving 20 bases between them. This CDR3 is built from 14 residues. The CDR3 loop reads CASWDSTVLGGYTF. Here the CDR3 DNA reads TGTGCCAGTTGGGACTCTACGGTATTGGGTGGCTACACCTTC.

The gene calls are TRBV21-1 and TRBJ2-7; TRBD2 was called by the table and not checked on the DNA. TRBV21-1 is deemed a pseudogene. The CDR3 extends over 13 amino acids. CDR3 protein: CASSSGTSYEQYF. The DNA for the CDR3 is TGTGCCAGCAGCAGCGGGACGAGCTACGAGCAGTACTTC.

The sample holds a few counts of this clone. V usage is TRBV19 and J usage is TRBJ2-1; weak D call: TRBD2 (7 bases). V lost 4 bases and J 2 bases, leaving 12 bases between the germline ends. Germline values: CDR1 LNHDA, CDR2 SQIVND (reference sequence). This CDR3 has 15 amino acids. The chain's CDR3 is CASSTRGGTYNEQFF. The CDR3 nucleotides are TGTGCCAGTAGTACGAGGGGGGGCACCTACAATGAGCAGTTCTTC. Variable domain in full (rest from reference TRBV19 and TRBJ2-1): DGGITQSPKYLFRKEGQNVTLSCEQNLNHDAMYWYRQDPGQGLRLIYYSQIVNDFQKGDIAEGYSVSREKKESFPLTVTSAQKNPTAFYLCASSTRGGTYNEQFFGPGTRLTVL.

The chain combines TRBV2 with TRBJ2-2; D gene uncertain. CDR3 length: 14 amino acids. V dropped 4 bases and J dropped 4 bases, with 10 bases sitting between them. From germline, CDR1 is SNHLY and CDR2 FYNNEI. The CDR3 loop is CASSVGLSTGELFF. As DNA, the CDR3 is TGTGCCAGCAGTGTCGGTCTATCCACCGGGGAGCTGTTTTTT.

The V and J genes are TRBV14 and TRBJ2-1; D might be TRBD1 (9 bases). Trimming pared 2 bases from V and 10 bases from J, leaving 21 bases between. The CDR3 consists of 16 residues. Germline CDR1 SGHDN, CDR2 FVKESK. This chain's CDR3 is CASSQKTGGSGIEQFF. CDR3 DNA sequence: TGTGCCAGCAGCCAAAAGACAGGGGGTAGCGGGATCGAGCAGTTCTTC. Based on the CDR3 plus reference TRBV14 and TRBJ2-1, the full variable domain is EAGVTQFPSHSVIEKGQTVTLRCDPISGHDNLYWYRRVMGKEIKFLLHFVKESKQDESGMPNNRFLAERTGGTYSTLKVQPAELEDSGVYFCASSQKTGGSGIEQFFGPGTRLTVL.

The CDR3 DNA reads TGTGCCAGTAGCCTCCGGGGAGACTATGGCTACACCTTC. As protein: CASSLRGDYGYTF. The rearrangement uses TRBV19 and TRBJ1-2; D is undetermined. V lost 6 bases and J 3 bases, leaving 11 bases between the germline ends. CDR3 size: 13 residues. The V gene's germline CDR1 is LNHDA and CDR2 SQIVND (reference sequence).

This clone was seen many times. V is TRBV7-9 and J is TRBJ2-2, with 7 nucleotides matching TRBD2. The CDR3 has 15 amino acids. Germline CDR1 SEHNR, CDR2 FQNEAQ (reference sequence). With 2 bases clipped from V and 8 bases from J, the junction kept 8 bases outside the gene matches. The CDR3 nucleotides read TGTGCCAGCAGCTTAACCGGGGGGTATGGAGGGGAGCTGTTTTTT. Translation gives CASSLTGGYGGELFF.

The chain employs TRBV15 and TRBJ1-1; D is uncertain. Per the germline V gene, CDR1 is LNHNV and CDR2 is YYDKDF (reference sequence). The CDR3 loop spans 13 amino acids. V lost 3 bases, J lost 4 bases, and 9 bases lay in between. DNA for the CDR3: TGTGCCACCAGCAGTGACTTGAGCACTGAAGCTTTCTTT. Protein: CATSSDLSTEAFF.